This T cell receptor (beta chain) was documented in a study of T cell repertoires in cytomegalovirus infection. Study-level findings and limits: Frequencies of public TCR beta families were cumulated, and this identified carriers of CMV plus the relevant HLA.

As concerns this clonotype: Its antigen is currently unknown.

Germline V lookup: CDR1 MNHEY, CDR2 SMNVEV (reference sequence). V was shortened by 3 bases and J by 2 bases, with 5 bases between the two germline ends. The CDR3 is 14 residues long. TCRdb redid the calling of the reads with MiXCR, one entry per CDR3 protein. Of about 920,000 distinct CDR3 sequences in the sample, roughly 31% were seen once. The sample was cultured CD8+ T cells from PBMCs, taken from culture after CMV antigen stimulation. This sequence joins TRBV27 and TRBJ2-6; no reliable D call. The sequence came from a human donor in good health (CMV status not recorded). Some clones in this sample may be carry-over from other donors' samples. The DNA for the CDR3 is TGTGCCAGCAGTTTCAATGCTGGGGCCAACGTCCTGACTTTC. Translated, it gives CASSFNAGANVLTF.